Below are 14 T cell receptor beta chains sequenced from a single sample in a study of vaccination effects on CD4 cells after COVID-19 (dated 2022 in TCRdb). The receptor library was made with the immunoSEQ multiplex PCR assay. In its TCRdb copy, this immuneACCESS table keeps in-frame sequences only and misses some clones. Where compared with another copy, unresolved V genes explain less than half of these, and the others have no known cause. The table for this sample lists roughly 45,000 clones; around 76% of them were counted only once. About a tenth of the sample lies in the top ten. In the ViraFEST assay, PBMC were stimulated with viral peptide pools, and TCR sequencing was then used to find antigen-specific CD4+ T cell clonotypes based on their expansion. After about 10 days of culture, CD4+ T cells were isolated with the EasySep CD4+ T cell isolation kit. Negative nucleocapsid antibody results before and after vaccination confirmed that the healthy vaccine recipients had no prior SARS-CoV-2 infection.

These receptors are not linked to any known antigen. The specimen comprised CD4+ T cells from PBMCs cultured with SARS-CoV-2 spike peptides, sampled before COVID-19 vaccination. What this sample's cell subset or site label stands for: SARS-CoV-2 spike overlapping peptide pool stimulation. Receptors were obtained from a human donor who received a COVID-19 vaccine.

The J gene is TRBJ2-1, the V gene TRBV5-1, with D perhaps being TRBD1 or TRBD2 (5 bases each). The V end was cut by 0 bases, the J end by 0 bases, with 7 bases between. CDR3 size: 15 residues. The germline gives CDR1 SGHRS, CDR2 YFSETQ. In DNA, the CDR3 is TGCGCCAGCAGCTTGGTTGGGACCTCCTACAATGAGCAGTTCTTC. Amino acids: CASSLVGTSYNEQFF.

The chain recombines TRBV6-6 with TRBJ1-3; D unclear. The germline CDR1 and CDR2 sequences are MNHNY and SVGAGI (reference sequence). Trimming removed 2 bases from V and 0 bases from J, with 11 bases in between. The CDR3 runs to 16 residues. The CDR3 DNA reads TGTGCCAGCAGTTACAGGGCAGAGAGCTCTGGAAACACCATATATTTT. It yields the protein CASSYRAESSGNTIYF.

This chain links TRBV27 with TRBJ2-1; no definite D call. V lost 5 bases to trimming and J lost 5 bases, with 22 bases between them. This CDR3 spans 17 amino acids. From germline, CDR1 is MNHEY and CDR2 SMNVEV (reference sequence). CDR3 protein: CASSPSRAQPRNNEQFF. In nucleotides, the CDR3 is TGTGCCAGCAGTCCCTCCCGGGCCCAGCCCCGGAACAATGAGCAGTTCTTC.

This clone was found once. The chain couples TRBV3-1 (or the pseudogene TRBV3-2) to TRBJ1-1, with D perhaps TRBD1 (5 bases). This CDR3 is built from 14 residues. Germline lookup yields CDR1 LGHDT and CDR2 YNNKEL (reference sequence). V shed 7 bases and J shed 5 bases, with 17 bases lying between them. The CDR3 DNA sequence: TGTGCCAGCAATCACATGGCCGGGGGTACTGAAGCTTTCTTT. It yields the protein CASNHMAGGTEAFF.

This chain links TRBV30 with TRBJ2-2; 14 bases line up with TRBD2. The CDR3 consists of 18 residues. The junction had 12 bases not matched to a gene; V was cut back by 4 bases and J by 5 bases. Germline CDR1 reads GTSNPN; CDR2 reads SVGIG (reference sequence). The CDR3 sequence: CAWTRTSGGLGRTGELFF. The CDR3 DNA reads TGTGCCTGGACCAGGACTAGCGGGGGGCTAGGCCGTACCGGGGAGCTGTTTTTT.

The rearrangement uses TRBV7-2 and TRBJ2-5; D not certain. V was pared by 2 bases and J by 0 bases, with 7 bases between. CDR3 size: 14 residues. Germline assignment: CDR1 SGHTA and CDR2 FQGNSA. The CDR3 DNA follows: TGTGCCAGCAGCTTATCCCTTCACCAAGAGACCCAGTACTTC. Residues: CASSLSLHQETQYF.

The J gene is TRBJ1-1, the V gene TRBV10-3; 8 bases agree with TRBD1. Germline loops: CDR1 ENHRY, CDR2 SYGVKD. With 4 bases clipped from V and 5 bases from J, the junction kept 9 bases outside the gene matches. CDR3 size: 15 residues. Written as DNA, the CDR3 is TGTGCCATCAGTGTCACGGACAGGGAAGGAACTGAAGCTTTCTTT. Amino acids: CAISVTDREGTEAFF.

This clone has more than one count but fewer than ten. This rearrangement joins TRBV6-2 or TRBV6-3 to TRBJ2-7; maybe TRBD1 (6 bases). The ends were cut back, 4 bases at V and 4 bases at J, with 17 bases in the middle. CDR3 length: 15 amino acids. The germline CDR1 and CDR2 sequences are MNHEY and SVGEGT. The CDR3 nucleotides read TGTGCCAGCAGTTCCCCGGGACATGGCTTTTACGAGCAGTACGTC. Protein product: CASSSPGHGFYEQYV.

The J gene is TRBJ2-3, the V gene TRBV7-2; 9 positions agree with TRBD2. Germline V lookup: CDR1 SGHTA, CDR2 FQGNSA. V lost 1 base to trimming and J lost 1 base; unmatched junction nucleotides: 0. There are 15 residues in the CDR3. This chain's CDR3 is CASSLVAGGTDTQYF. Here the CDR3 DNA reads TGTGCCAGCAGCTTAGTAGCGGGGGGCACAGATACGCAGTATTTT.

The chain recombines TRBV5-8 with TRBJ2-3, with a tentative D call TRBD1 (5 bases). The V and J ends lost 7 bases and 2 bases respectively, with 14 bases between them. This CDR3 spans 14 amino acids. Germline V CDR1 and CDR2: SGHTS, YDEGEE. The CDR3 DNA sequence: TGTGCCAGCCCCGCAGGGATTAACACAGATACGCAGTATTTT. As protein: CASPAGINTDTQYF.

The chain uses TRBV11-1 and TRBJ2-7; D remains unclear. The CDR3 contains 13 residues. Trimming took 1 base from V and 3 from J, leaving 7 bases between them. The germline gives CDR1 SGHAT, CDR2 FQDESV (reference sequence). CDR3 in amino acids: CASSLGRNYEQYV. As DNA, the CDR3 is TGTGCCAGCAGCTTAGGACGGAACTACGAGCAGTACGTC.

The rearrangement joins TRBV7-9 to TRBJ1-5; the match to TRBD1 covers 9 bases. This CDR3 contains 17 residues. Looked up from germline, CDR1 is SEHNR and CDR2 is FQNEAQ (reference sequence). The J segment lost 1 base and the V segment lost 4 bases, leaving 8 bases of the junction unmatched. This CDR3 is CASSSTGGKGSNQPQHF. CDR3 nucleotide sequence: TGTGCCAGCAGCTCGACAGGGGGTAAGGGGAGCAATCAGCCCCAGCATTTT.

Concerning this clone: Other DNA sequences in the sample encode the same CDR3. The J gene is TRBJ1-2, the V gene TRBV5-1, with a weak D call TRBD1 (6 bases). This CDR3 has 13 residues. V shed 2 bases and J shed 3 bases, with 8 bases lying between them. The germline V gene encodes CDR1 SGHRS and CDR2 YFSETQ. CDR3 loop: CASSLQGDYGYTF. The CDR3 DNA reads as TGCGCCAGCAGCTTACAGGGTGACTATGGCTACACCTTC.

The J gene is TRBJ2-1, the V gene TRBV10-2, with 13 bases matching TRBD2. CDR3 length equals 15 residues. V gave up 1 base and J gave up 8 bases; unmatched junction bases: 2. The germline gives CDR1 WSHSY, CDR2 SAAADI. DNA of the CDR3: TGCGCCAGCAGTGAGTGGGGACTAGCGGGGCATGAGCAGTTCTTC. Residues: CASSEWGLAGHEQFF.